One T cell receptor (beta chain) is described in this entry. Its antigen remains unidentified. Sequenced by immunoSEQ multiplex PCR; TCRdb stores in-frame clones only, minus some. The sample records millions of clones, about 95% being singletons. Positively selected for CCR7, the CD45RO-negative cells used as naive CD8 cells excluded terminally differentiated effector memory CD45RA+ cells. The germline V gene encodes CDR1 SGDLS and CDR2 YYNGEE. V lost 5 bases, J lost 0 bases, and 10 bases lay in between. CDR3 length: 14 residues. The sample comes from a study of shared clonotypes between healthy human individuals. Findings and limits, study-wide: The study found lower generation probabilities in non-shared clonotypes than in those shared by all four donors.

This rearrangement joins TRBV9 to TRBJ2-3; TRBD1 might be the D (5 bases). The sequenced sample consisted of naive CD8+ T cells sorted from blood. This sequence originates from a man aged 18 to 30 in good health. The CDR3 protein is CASSPGFSTDTQYF. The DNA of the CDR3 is TGTGCCAGCAGTCCAGGGTTTAGCACAGATACGCAGTATTTT.